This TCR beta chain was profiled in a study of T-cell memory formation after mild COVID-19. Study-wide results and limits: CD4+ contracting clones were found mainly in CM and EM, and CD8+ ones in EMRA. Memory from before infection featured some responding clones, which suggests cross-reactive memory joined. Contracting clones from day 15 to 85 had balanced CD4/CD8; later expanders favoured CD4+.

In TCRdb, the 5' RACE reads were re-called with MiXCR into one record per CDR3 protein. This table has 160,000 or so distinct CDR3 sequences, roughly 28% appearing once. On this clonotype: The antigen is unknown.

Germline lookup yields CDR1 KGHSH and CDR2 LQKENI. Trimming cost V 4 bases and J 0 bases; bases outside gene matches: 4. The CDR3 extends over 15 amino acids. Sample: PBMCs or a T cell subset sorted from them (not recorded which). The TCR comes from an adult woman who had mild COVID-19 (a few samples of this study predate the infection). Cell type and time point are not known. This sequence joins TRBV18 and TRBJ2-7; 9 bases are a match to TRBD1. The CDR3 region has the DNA TGTGCCAGCTCACAGGGACAGGGTAGCTCCTACGAGCAGTACTTC. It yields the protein CASSQGQGSSYEQYF.